This passage covers 31 T cell receptor beta chains from one sample sequenced in a study of blood T cell repertoires in COVID-19. The repertoire was sequenced with immunoSEQ multiplex PCR; TCRdb's copy has only in-frame clones and lacks some. The table records roughly 60,000 clones, 75% to 95% of them present only once. Sequencing input: peripheral blood. The receptors here all came from a woman older than 75 with active COVID-19.

This clone has just one count. The chain is built from TRBV5-1 and TRBJ2-3; 8 nucleotides align to TRBD2. Germline assignment: CDR1 SGHRS and CDR2 YFSETQ. The CDR3 extends over 15 amino acids. The V segment lost 6 bases and the J segment 0 bases; nucleotides outside the gene matches: 6. CDR3 DNA: TGCGCCAGCAAATCCCGGGGGGGGAGCACAGATACGCAGTATTTT. It specifies CASKSRGGSTDTQYF. Looking up the rest from reference TRBV5-1 and TRBJ2-3 gives the full variable domain: KAGVTQTPRYLIKTRGQQVTLSCSPISGHRSVSWYQQTPGQGLQFLFEYFSETQRNKGNFPGRFSGRQFSNSRSEMNVSTLELGDSALYLCASKSRGGSTDTQYFGPGTRLTVL.

The chain combines TRBV7-9 with TRBJ1-2, with D uncertain. Trimming took off 5 bases at V and 5 bases at J, with 9 bases between the two ends. The germline gives CDR1 SEHNR, CDR2 FQNEAQ (reference sequence). The length of the CDR3 is 12 residues. The DNA of the CDR3 is TGTGCCAGCAGCCCCGACTTATATGGCTACACCTTC. Translating it yields CASSPDLYGYTF.

This clone was observed a handful of times. V gene TRBV6-4 combines with J gene TRBJ2-2, with 10 bases identical to TRBD1. CDR3 length equals 15 residues. Germline V CDR1 and CDR2: MRHNA, SNTAGT. The V and J ends lost 2 bases and 7 bases, in that order; junction bases with no gene match: 4. CDR3 nucleotides: TGTGCCAGCAGTGACGACAGGGGGCCGGGCGGGGAGCTGTTTTTT. It is translated as CASSDDRGPGGELFF.

The V and J genes are TRBV5-4 and TRBJ1-1; D remains ambiguous. Trimming removed 0 bases from V and 4 bases from J, with 13 bases in between. This CDR3 region has 15 residues. Per the germline V gene, CDR1 is SGHNT and CDR2 is YYREEE (reference sequence). The CDR3 loop reads CASSLGRGLITEAFF. As DNA, the CDR3 is TGTGCCAGCAGCTTGGGTCGCGGACTTATCACTGAAGCTTTCTTT.

The chain has TRBV5-1 and TRBJ2-3; 9 positions match TRBD2. Germline V CDR1 and CDR2: SGHRS, YFSETQ. The CDR3 has 16 amino acids. V shed 0 bases and J 2 bases; nucleotides not matched to a gene: 4. The CDR3 protein is CASSLAAGGFTDTQYF. In DNA, the CDR3 is TGCGCCAGCAGCTTGGCAGCGGGGGGTTTCACAGATACGCAGTATTTT.

The chain has TRBV18 and TRBJ2-7; 10 bases fit TRBD2. J lost 7 bases, V lost 3 bases, and 9 bases had no gene match. The CDR3 loop spans 15 amino acids. Germline CDR1 reads KGHSH; CDR2 reads LQKENI. The CDR3 region has the DNA TGTGCCAGCTCACCGGCTAGCGGGAGATCTGGTGAGCAGTACTTC. This translates into CASSPASGRSGEQYF.

The chain carries TRBV11-2 and TRBJ2-3; 8 positions match TRBD1. The germline V gene has CDR1 SGHAT and CDR2 FQNNGV. V shed 5 bases, J shed 2 bases, and the junction held 6 bases outside the gene matches. CDR3 length: 15 amino acids. The CDR3 nucleotides are TGTGCCAGCAGCCCGACAGGGGCGACCACAGATACGCAGTATTTT. Its translation: CASSPTGATTDTQYF.

In this sample, this clone turned up once. The J gene is TRBJ2-7, the V gene TRBV6-5, with D tentatively TRBD2 (5 bases). The CDR3 extends over 14 amino acids. Trimming pared 7 bases from V and 6 bases from J, leaving 19 bases between. Germline V gene sequence: CDR1 MNHEY, CDR2 SVGAGI. CDR3 bases: TGTGCCAGCATCCCGGAGGCAGGTTGGGCCGAGCAGTACTTC. Its translation is CASIPEAGWAEQYF.

This chain connects TRBV9 to TRBJ1-4, with D maybe TRBD1 (5 bases). Germline values: CDR1 SGDLS, CDR2 YYNGEE. With 4 bases removed from V and 0 bases from J, the gap between germline ends came to 10 bases. This CDR3 is 15 amino acids long. CDR3 region: CASSTDSATNEKLFF. The DNA of the CDR3 is TGTGCCAGCAGCACCGACAGTGCAACTAATGAAAAACTGTTTTTT.

This chain uses TRBV4-2 with TRBJ2-2; 8 nucleotides align to TRBD2. Germline loops: CDR1 LGHNA, CDR2 YNFKEQ. CDR3 length equals 19 residues. Trimming took 5 bases from V and 1 from J; bases not matched to a gene: 15. The CDR3 coding sequence is TGTGCCAGCAGCTCATGGGATTCACCGGGACTAGTGAACACCGGGGAGCTGTTTTTT. It yields the protein CASSSWDSPGLVNTGELFF.

The J gene is TRBJ1-1, the V gene TRBV29-1; D might be TRBD1 (5 bases). The germline V gene has CDR1 SQVTM and CDR2 ANQGSEA. This CDR3 has 12 residues. V shed 7 bases and J shed 4 bases, with 13 bases lying between them. The CDR3 spells CSGQGGGTEAFF. CDR3 coding DNA: TGCAGCGGGCAAGGCGGGGGCACTGAAGCTTTCTTT.

This chain uses TRBV15 with TRBJ1-4; D ambiguous. Germline lookup yields CDR1 LNHNV and CDR2 YYDKDF (reference sequence). This CDR3 is 13 amino acids long. The V and J ends lost 3 bases and 3 bases respectively, with 5 bases between them. The CDR3 nucleotides read TGTGCCACCAGCAGGGACTCTAATGAAAAACTGTTTTTT. It encodes CATSRDSNEKLFF. Using reference TRBV15 and TRBJ1-4 for the parts outside the CDR3, the full variable domain is DAMVIQNPRYQVTQFGKPVTLSCSQTLNHNVMYWYQQKSSQAPKLLFHYYDKDFNNEADTPDNFQSRRPNTSFCFLDIRSPGLGDTAMYLCATSRDSNEKLFFGSGTQLSVL.

This rearrangement joins TRBV11-2 to TRBJ2-7; 7 bases align to TRBD2. This CDR3 is built from 15 residues. Looked up from germline, CDR1 is SGHAT and CDR2 is FQNNGV. With 5 bases clipped from V and 0 bases from J, the junction kept 7 bases outside the gene matches. DNA for the CDR3: TGTGCCAGCAGCATAACTAGCGCGAACTCCTACGAGCAGTACTTC. Residues: CASSITSANSYEQYF.

The CDR3 protein is CASNLPGQGAFEQFF. CDR3 DNA sequence: TGTGCCAGCAACCTTCCGGGACAGGGGGCGTTTGAGCAGTTCTTC. The chain links TRBV28 to TRBJ2-1, with 12 bases fitting TRBD1. The CDR3 is made up of 15 amino acids. Looked up from germline, CDR1 is MDHEN and CDR2 is SYDVKM. The trim removed 7 bases at V and 9 bases at J, leaving 10 bases unmatched.

This clone was seen a few times. This chain joins TRBV5-5 and TRBJ2-1; 13 positions agree with TRBD2. The trim removed 0 bases at V and 1 base at J, leaving 7 bases unmatched. Germline V gene data show CDR1 as SGHKS and CDR2 as YYEKEE (reference sequence). The CDR3 has 19 amino acids. CDR3 sequence reads: CASSLGGLAGQYSYNEQFF. CDR3 coding DNA: TGTGCCAGCAGCTTGGGGGGACTAGCGGGACAGTATTCCTACAATGAGCAGTTCTTC.

In this sample, this clone turned up once. The CDR3 DNA reads TGCGCCAGCAGCCCCGGGACTTCGTCAGATACGCAGTATTTT. Translating it yields CASSPGTSSDTQYF. V is TRBV5-1 and J is TRBJ2-3; a weak D match, TRBD2 (6 bases). This CDR3 has 14 residues. CDR1 and CDR2 from the germline V gene are SGHRS and YFSETQ. V was clipped by 4 bases and J by 4 bases, with 13 bases between them.

The chain has TRBV3-1 (or the pseudogene TRBV3-2) and TRBJ2-6; no firm D call. The V and J ends lost 1 base and 0 bases respectively, with 7 bases between them. In germline, CDR1 is LGHDT, CDR2 YNNKEL (reference sequence). CDR3 length equals 16 residues. CDR3 DNA sequence: TGTGCCAGCAGCCAAGCCTCTGTCTCTGGGGCCAACGTCCTGACTTTC. This encodes CASSQASVSGANVLTF.

The chain combines TRBV27 with TRBJ1-2, with 8 bases lining up with TRBD1. CDR1 MNHEY and CDR2 SMNVEV come from the germline V gene (reference sequence). J gave up 7 bases and V 6 bases, and 7 bases lay outside the gene matches. The CDR3 covers 13 residues. CDR3 nucleotide sequence: TGTGCCAGCAGATCGACAGGGGAGGGTGGCTACACCTTC. Its translation: CASRSTGEGGYTF.

The chain couples TRBV7-9 to TRBJ1-4, with D maybe TRBD1 (6 bases). The CDR3 loop spans 14 amino acids. V was shortened by 8 bases and J by 7 bases, with 17 bases between the two germline ends. Germline V CDR1 and CDR2: SEHNR, FQNEAQ (reference sequence). The CDR3 protein is CASQTGNIGEKLFF. The DNA for the CDR3 is TGTGCCAGCCAAACAGGGAATATAGGTGAAAAACTGTTTTTT. Full variable domain (remainder filled in from reference TRBV7-9 and TRBJ1-4): DTGVSQNPRHKITKRGQNVTFRCDPISEHNRLYWYRQTLGQGPEFLTYFQNEAQLEKSRLLSDRFSAERPKGSFSTLEIQRTEQGDSAMYLCASQTGNIGEKLFFGSGTQLSVL.

V usage is TRBV9 and J usage is TRBJ1-2; possibly TRBD1 for D (6 bases). The CDR3 is made up of 16 amino acids. The V end lost 0 bases, the J end lost 2 bases, and 14 bases lay between the germline ends. Germline V gene sequence: CDR1 SGDLS, CDR2 YYNGEE. Here the CDR3 reads CASSVGINRENYGYTF. The CDR3, as DNA: TGTGCCAGCAGCGTAGGTATAAACAGGGAGAACTATGGCTACACCTTC.

The rearrangement links TRBV4-1 to TRBJ2-7, with a tentative D call TRBD1 (6 bases). Trimming shortened V by 1 base and J by 2 bases, and 6 bases separated the two germline ends. In germline, CDR1 is MGHRA, CDR2 YSYEKL. The CDR3 runs to 13 residues. The CDR3 reads CASSQAGAYEQYF. In DNA, the CDR3 is TGCGCCAGCAGCCAAGCAGGGGCCTACGAGCAGTACTTC.

The J gene is TRBJ2-5, the V gene TRBV18; 9 nucleotides match TRBD1. CDR1 and CDR2 (germline): KGHSH, LQKENI. The J segment lost 9 bases and the V segment lost 2 bases, leaving 13 bases of the junction unmatched. The CDR3 is 16 amino acids. The CDR3 DNA reads TGTGCCAGCTCACCATCCCCCCCGACAGGGGGTCAGGCCCAGTACTTC. Residues: CASSPSPPTGGQAQYF.

This clone was counted a single time. The chain recombines TRBV30 with TRBJ2-3; 9 bases are a match to TRBD2. Germline assignment: CDR1 GTSNPN and CDR2 SVGIG (reference sequence). The CDR3 extends over 14 amino acids. Unmatched junction bases numbered 4, after V lost 0 bases and J lost 6 bases. CDR3 protein: CAWSVSTSGDTQYF. DNA for the CDR3: TGTGCCTGGAGTGTATCTACTAGCGGGGATACGCAGTATTTT.

The rearrangement joins TRBV2 to TRBJ2-7, with a tentative D call TRBD2 (6 bases). The germline V and J ends were trimmed by 5 bases and 2 bases, with 19 bases remaining between them. In germline, CDR1 is SNHLY, CDR2 FYNNEI. The CDR3 is made up of 16 amino acids. In DNA, the CDR3 is TGTGCCAGCAGTTCTCACTCCGCGTCGGGGGCCTACGAGCAGTACGTC. This sequence encodes CASSSHSASGAYEQYV.

The chain employs TRBV2 and TRBJ2-7; tentative D call: TRBD2 (6 bases). The CDR3 extends over 12 amino acids. V lost 6 bases, J lost 5 bases, and 11 bases lay in between. From germline, CDR1 is SNHLY and CDR2 FYNNEI. For the CDR3, the DNA is TGTGCCAGCAGGACTAGTTTGGACGAGCAGTACTTC. It yields the protein CASRTSLDEQYF.

The chain uses TRBV7-8 and TRBJ2-1; 10 bases match TRBD1. V was clipped by 1 base and J by 9 bases; unmatched bases: 9. The CDR3 has 16 amino acids. Germline V lookup: CDR1 SGHVS, CDR2 FQNEAQ. The CDR3 bases are TGTGCCAGCAGCTTAGGGCGACAGGGGGCGAAGGGTGAGCAGTTCTTC. Translation gives CASSLGRQGAKGEQFF.

This clone was recorded a few times. This sequence joins TRBV2 and TRBJ2-3; D might be TRBD2 (6 bases). Germline V gene lookup returns CDR1 SNHLY and CDR2 FYNNEI. The ends were cut back, 8 bases at V and 4 bases at J, with 19 bases in the middle. This CDR3 contains 15 residues. The CDR3 DNA sequence: TGTGCCAGCCTCTGGGAGGCTCCCCTCGCAGATACGCAGTATTTT. Translation gives CASLWEAPLADTQYF.

The rearrangement uses TRBV5-1 and TRBJ1-1; D possibly corresponds to TRBD1 (5 bases). The CDR3 length is 15 residues. Trimming took off 4 bases at V and 4 bases at J, with 17 bases between the two ends. The V gene's germline CDR1 is SGHRS and CDR2 YFSETQ. Here the CDR3 reads CASSASGYRGTEAFF. The CDR3 DNA reads as TGCGCCAGCAGCGCCTCAGGGTATCGAGGCACTGAAGCTTTCTTT.

The chain is built from TRBV19 and TRBJ1-5; D call uncertain. The V gene lost 0 bases and the J gene lost 4 bases, with 4 bases spanning the gap. This CDR3 has 13 residues. Per germline, CDR1 LNHDA and CDR2 SQIVND (reference sequence). CDR3 sequence reads: CASSIDQNQPQHF. Written as DNA, the CDR3 is TGTGCCAGTAGTATAGATCAGAATCAGCCCCAGCATTTT.

This sequence joins TRBV5-1 and TRBJ2-5; the D gene is possibly TRBD2 (5 bases). Germline values: CDR1 SGHRS, CDR2 YFSETQ. V lost 0 bases, J lost 5 bases, and 14 bases lay in between. This CDR3 has 15 residues. The CDR3 sequence is CASSLAGTGGETQYF. CDR3 DNA: TGCGCCAGCAGCTTGGCCGGTACCGGCGGGGAGACCCAGTACTTC.

The chain is built from TRBV3-1 (or the pseudogene TRBV3-2) and TRBJ2-7, with 9 bases identical to TRBD1. The CDR3 is 14 amino acids. Losses at the gene ends were 6 bases for V and 5 bases for J; bases not matched to a gene: 8. The germline V gene encodes CDR1 LGHDT and CDR2 YNNKEL (reference sequence). The CDR3 protein is CASSQWTGEDEQYF. The CDR3 coding sequence is TGTGCCAGCAGTCAGTGGACAGGGGAGGACGAGCAGTACTTC.